This is a list of T cell receptor beta chains from one sample in a study of OX40 agonist ivuxolimab in advanced cancers. Sequencing used immunoSEQ multiplex PCR; TCRdb keeps in-frame clones, though not all of them. The sample includes 65,000 to 75,000 clones, 80% to 90% of them seen just once. Source: CD4+ or CD8+ T cells sorted from blood, taken in a trial of the OX40 agonist ivuxolimab. The receptors originated from an adult with an advanced solid tumor such as melanoma, head and neck, liver or kidney cancer. The CDR3 runs from the conserved cysteine through the conserved F or W. The order of the fields is D gene, CDR3 length, V gene, J gene, clone size, CDR3 protein, CDR3 DNA. The D gene is left open where the match is weak. Only part of the rows carry a size: once, few, many, or a class if the clone is expanded.

NA	18	TRBV12-5	TRBJ1-3	NA	CASGLAVVTAASGNTIYF	TGTGCTAGTGGTTTGGCAGTGGTGACAGCGGCCTCTGGAAACACCATATATTTT
TRBD2	18	TRBV19	TRBJ2-1	NA	CASSISLTSGSSYNEQFF	TGTGCCAGTAGTATAAGTCTAACTAGCGGTAGCTCCTACAATGAGCAGTTCTTC
NA	14	TRBV14	TRBJ2-3	NA	CARTQRSKGDTQYF	TGTGCCAGGACGCAGCGGTCGAAGGGAGATACGCAGTATTTT
TRBD1	16	TRBV6-6	TRBJ1-3	NA	CASRPGQTSSGNTIYF	TGTGCCAGCAGACCGGGACAGACCAGCTCTGGAAACACCATATATTTT
NA	13	TRBV27	TRBJ1-5	NA	CASSLRVDQPQHF	TGTGCCAGCAGTCTTAGGGTGGATCAGCCCCAGCATTTT
TRBD2	19	TRBV19	TRBJ2-1	NA	CASSINSLAGGSSYNEQFF	TGTGCCAGTAGTATAAACTCGCTAGCGGGGGGCAGCTCCTACAATGAGCAGTTCTTC
NA	16	TRBV30	TRBJ2-1	few	CAWRDFRVPLSGEQFF	TGTGCCTGGAGGGACTTTAGGGTCCCTCTCTCGGGTGAGCAGTTCTTC
NA	16	TRBV4-1	TRBJ2-7	NA	CASSQHIGDVSYEQYF	TGCGCCAGCAGCCAACATATTGGGGACGTCTCCTACGAGCAGTACTTC
TRBD2	17	TRBV5-1	TRBJ2-7	NA	CASSPGLAGGLSYEQYF	TGCGCCAGCAGCCCGGGACTAGCGGGGGGTCTTTCCTACGAGCAGTACTTC
TRBD1	14	TRBV27	TRBJ2-2	NA	CASATGLGAGELFF	TGTGCCAGCGCGACAGGGCTGGGGGCCGGGGAGCTGTTTTTT